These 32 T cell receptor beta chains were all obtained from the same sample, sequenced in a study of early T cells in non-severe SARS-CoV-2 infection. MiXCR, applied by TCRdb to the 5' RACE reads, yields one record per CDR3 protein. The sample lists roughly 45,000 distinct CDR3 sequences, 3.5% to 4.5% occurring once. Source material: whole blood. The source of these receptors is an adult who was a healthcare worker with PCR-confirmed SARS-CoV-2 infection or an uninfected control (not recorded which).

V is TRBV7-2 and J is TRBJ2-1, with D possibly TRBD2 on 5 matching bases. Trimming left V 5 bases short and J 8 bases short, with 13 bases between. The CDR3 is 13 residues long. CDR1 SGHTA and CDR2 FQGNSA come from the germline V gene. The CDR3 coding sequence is TGTGCCAGCAGCCCCGCCAATAGCGATGAGCAGTTCTTC. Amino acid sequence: CASSPANSDEQFF. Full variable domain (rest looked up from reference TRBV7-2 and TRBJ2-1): GAGVSQSPSNKVTEKGKDVELRCDPISGHTALYWYRQSLGQGLEFLIYFQGNSAPDKSGLPSDRFSAERTGGSVSTLTIQRTQQEDSAVYLCASSPANSDEQFFGPGTRLTVL.

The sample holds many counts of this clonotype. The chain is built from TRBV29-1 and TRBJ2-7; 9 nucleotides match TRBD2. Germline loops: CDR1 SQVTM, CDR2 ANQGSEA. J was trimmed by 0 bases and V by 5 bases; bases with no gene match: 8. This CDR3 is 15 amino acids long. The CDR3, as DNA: TGCAGCGTTCGACCGATAGCGGGGGACTCCTACGAGCAGTACTTC. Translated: CSVRPIAGDSYEQYF.

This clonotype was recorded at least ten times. CDR3 loop: CASSQDTQYF. CDR3 bases: TGTGCCAGCAGTCAAGATACGCAGTATTTT. The chain links TRBV7-9 to TRBJ2-3; D unresolved. The CDR3 has 10 residues. Per the germline V gene, CDR1 is SEHNR and CDR2 is FQNEAQ (reference sequence). V was cut by 6 bases and J by 5 bases, with 3 bases left in between.

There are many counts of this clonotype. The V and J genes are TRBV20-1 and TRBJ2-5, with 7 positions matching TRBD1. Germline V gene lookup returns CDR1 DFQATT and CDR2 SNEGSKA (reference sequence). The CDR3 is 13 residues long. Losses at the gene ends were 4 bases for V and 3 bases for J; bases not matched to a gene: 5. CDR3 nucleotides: TGCAGTGCTATGGGGACAGCCGAAGAGACCCAGTACTTC. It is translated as CSAMGTAEETQYF.

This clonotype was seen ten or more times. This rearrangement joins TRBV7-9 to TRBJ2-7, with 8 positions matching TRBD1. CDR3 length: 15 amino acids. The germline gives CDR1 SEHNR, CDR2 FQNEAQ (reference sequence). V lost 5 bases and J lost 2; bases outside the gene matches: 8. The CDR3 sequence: CASSNHGQGAYEQYF. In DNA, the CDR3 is TGTGCCAGCAGCAATCACGGACAGGGAGCCTACGAGCAGTACTTC.

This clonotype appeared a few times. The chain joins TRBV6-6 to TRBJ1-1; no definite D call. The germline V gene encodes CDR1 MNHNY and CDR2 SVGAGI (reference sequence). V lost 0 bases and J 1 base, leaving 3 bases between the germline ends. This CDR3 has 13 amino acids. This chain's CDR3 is CASSYSENTEAFF. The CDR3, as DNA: TGTGCCAGCAGTTACTCAGAGAACACTGAAGCTTTCTTT.

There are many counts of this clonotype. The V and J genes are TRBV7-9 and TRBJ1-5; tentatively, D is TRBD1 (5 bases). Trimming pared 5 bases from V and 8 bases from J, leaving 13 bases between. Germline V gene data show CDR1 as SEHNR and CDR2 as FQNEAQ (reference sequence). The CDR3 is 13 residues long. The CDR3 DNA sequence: TGTGCCAGCAGCGGGGACGTCGGCAAGCCCCAGCATTTT. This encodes CASSGDVGKPQHF.

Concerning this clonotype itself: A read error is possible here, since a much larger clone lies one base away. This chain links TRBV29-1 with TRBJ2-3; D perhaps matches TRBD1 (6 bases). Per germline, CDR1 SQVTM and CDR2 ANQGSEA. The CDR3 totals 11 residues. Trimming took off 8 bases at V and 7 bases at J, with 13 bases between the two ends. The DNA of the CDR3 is TGCAGCATTGCAGGGGCAAATACGCAGTATTTT. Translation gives CSIAGANTQYF.

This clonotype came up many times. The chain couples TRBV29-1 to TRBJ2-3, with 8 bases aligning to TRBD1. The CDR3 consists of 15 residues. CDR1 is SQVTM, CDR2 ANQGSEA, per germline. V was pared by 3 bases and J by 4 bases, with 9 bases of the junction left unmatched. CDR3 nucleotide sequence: TGCAGCGTTGAGCCCCGGGACAGGAATTCAGATACGCAGTATTTT. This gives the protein CSVEPRDRNSDTQYF.

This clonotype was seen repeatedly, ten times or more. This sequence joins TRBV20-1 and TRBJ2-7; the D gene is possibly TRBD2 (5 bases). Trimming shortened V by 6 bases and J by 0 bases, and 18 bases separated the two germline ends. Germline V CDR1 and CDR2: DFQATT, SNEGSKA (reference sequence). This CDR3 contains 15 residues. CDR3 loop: CSAQSRGSLSYEQYF. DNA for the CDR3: TGCAGTGCCCAAAGTCGGGGTTCCCTCTCCTACGAGCAGTACTTC.

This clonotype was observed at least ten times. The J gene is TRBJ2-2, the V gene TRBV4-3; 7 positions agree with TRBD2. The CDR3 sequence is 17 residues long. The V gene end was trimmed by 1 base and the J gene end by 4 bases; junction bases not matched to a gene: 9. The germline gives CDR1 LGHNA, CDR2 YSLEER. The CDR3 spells CASSQVLSRESTGELFF. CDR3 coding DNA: TGCGCCAGCAGCCAAGTACTTTCGCGGGAGTCCACCGGGGAGCTGTTTTTT.

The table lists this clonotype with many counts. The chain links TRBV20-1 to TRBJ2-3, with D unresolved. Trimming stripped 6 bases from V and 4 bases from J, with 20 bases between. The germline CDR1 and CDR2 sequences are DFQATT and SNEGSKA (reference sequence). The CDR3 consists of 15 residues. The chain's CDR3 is CSAYPPPPAADTQYF. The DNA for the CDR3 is TGCAGTGCCTACCCCCCCCCTCCAGCCGCAGATACGCAGTATTTT.

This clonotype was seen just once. The CDR3 nucleotides are TGTGCCATCAGTGAGTCCTGGCGGCTAGCGTCTAGCTCCTACAATGAGCAGTTCTTC. Translation: CAISESWRLASSSYNEQFF. The rearrangement uses TRBV10-3 and TRBJ2-1; the D gene is possibly TRBD2 (6 bases). The CDR3 sequence is 19 residues long. V dropped 0 bases and J dropped 0 bases, with 18 bases sitting between them. Germline V gene lookup returns CDR1 ENHRY and CDR2 SYGVKD.

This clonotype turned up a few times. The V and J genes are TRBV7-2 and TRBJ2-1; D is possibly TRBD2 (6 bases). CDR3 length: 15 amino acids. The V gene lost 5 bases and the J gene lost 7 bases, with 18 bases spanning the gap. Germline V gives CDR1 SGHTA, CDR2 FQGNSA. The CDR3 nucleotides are TGTGCCAGCAGCCGGGGGACGACCCGGGTGAATGAGCAGTTCTTC. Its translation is CASSRGTTRVNEQFF.

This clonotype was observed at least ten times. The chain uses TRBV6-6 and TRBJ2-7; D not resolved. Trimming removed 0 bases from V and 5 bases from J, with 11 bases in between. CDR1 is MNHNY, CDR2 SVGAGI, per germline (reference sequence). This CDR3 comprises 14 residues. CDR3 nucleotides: TGTGCCAGCAGTTACTCTTTGCCTGGGAACGAGCAGTACTTC. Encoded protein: CASSYSLPGNEQYF.

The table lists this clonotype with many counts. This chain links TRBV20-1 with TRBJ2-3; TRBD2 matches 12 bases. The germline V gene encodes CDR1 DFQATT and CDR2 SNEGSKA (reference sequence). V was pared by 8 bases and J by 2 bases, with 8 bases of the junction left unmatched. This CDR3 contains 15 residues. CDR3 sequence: CSWLAGGGYTDTQYF. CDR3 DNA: TGCAGTTGGCTAGCGGGAGGGGGGTACACAGATACGCAGTATTTT.

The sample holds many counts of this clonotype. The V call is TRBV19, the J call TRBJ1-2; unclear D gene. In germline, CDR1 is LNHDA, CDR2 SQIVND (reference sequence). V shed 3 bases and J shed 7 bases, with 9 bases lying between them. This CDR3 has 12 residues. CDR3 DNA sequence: TGTGCCAGTAGTATGGGAGGGCTTGGCTACACCTTC. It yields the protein CASSMGGLGYTF. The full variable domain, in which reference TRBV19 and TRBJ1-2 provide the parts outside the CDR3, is DGGITQSPKYLFRKEGQNVTLSCEQNLNHDAMYWYRQDPGQGLRLIYYSQIVNDFQKGDIAEGYSVSREKKESFPLTVTSAQKNPTAFYLCASSMGGLGYTFGSGTRLTVV.

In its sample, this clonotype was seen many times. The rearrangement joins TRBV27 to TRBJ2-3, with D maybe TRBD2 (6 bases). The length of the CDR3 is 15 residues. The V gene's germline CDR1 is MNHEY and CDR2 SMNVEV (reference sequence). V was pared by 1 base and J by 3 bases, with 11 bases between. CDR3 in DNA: TGTGCCAGCAGTTTATTTGAGGGGAGGACAGATACGCAGTATTTT. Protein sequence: CASSLFEGRTDTQYF.

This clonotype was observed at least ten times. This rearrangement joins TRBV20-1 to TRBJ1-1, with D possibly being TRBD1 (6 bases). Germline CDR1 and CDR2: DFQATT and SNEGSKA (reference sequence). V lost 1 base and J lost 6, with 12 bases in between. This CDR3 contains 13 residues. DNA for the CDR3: TGCAGTGCTAGAGCGCAGGGGAGGGCTGAAGCTTTCTTT. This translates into CSARAQGRAEAFF.

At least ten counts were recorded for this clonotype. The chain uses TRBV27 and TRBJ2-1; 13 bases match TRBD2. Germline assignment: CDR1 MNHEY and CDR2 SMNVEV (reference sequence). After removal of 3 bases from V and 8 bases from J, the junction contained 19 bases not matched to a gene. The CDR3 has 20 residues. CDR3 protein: CASSFQGGTSGATPRDEQFF. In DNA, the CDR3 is TGTGCCAGCAGTTTTCAGGGTGGGACTAGCGGGGCCACCCCAAGGGATGAGCAGTTCTTC.

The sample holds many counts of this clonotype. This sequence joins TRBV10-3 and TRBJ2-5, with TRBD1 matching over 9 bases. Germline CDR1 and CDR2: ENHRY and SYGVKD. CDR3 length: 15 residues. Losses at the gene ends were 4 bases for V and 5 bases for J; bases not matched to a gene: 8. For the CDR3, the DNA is TGTGCCATCAGTGGGAACACAGGGGGCTCCGAGACCCAGTACTTC. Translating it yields CAISGNTGGSETQYF.

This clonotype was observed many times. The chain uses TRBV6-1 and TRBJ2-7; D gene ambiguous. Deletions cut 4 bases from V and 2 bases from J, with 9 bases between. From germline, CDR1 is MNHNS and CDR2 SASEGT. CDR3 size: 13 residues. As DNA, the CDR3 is TGTGCCAGCAGTGCACGTGGGGCCTACGAGCAGTACTTC. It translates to CASSARGAYEQYF.

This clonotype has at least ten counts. The CDR3 sequence: CSVTGTGELFF. DNA of the CDR3: TGCAGCGTGACCGGCACCGGGGAGCTGTTTTTT. The V call is TRBV29-1, the J call TRBJ2-2; no firm D call. The CDR3 is made up of 11 amino acids. Germline V lookup: CDR1 SQVTM, CDR2 ANQGSEA. V lost 6 bases to trimming and J lost 4 bases, with 6 bases between them.

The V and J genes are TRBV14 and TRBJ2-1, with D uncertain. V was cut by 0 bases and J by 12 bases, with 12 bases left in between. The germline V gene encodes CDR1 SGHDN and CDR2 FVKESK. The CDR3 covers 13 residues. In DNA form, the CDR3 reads TGTGCCAGCAGCCAAGATAATCGGCTGGGGCAGTTCTTC. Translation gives CASSQDNRLGQFF.

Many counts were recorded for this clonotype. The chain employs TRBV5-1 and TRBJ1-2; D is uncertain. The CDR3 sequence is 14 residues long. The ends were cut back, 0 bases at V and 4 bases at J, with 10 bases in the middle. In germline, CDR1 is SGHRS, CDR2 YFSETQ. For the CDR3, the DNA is TGCGCCAGCAGCTTGGATGGAGAGATCTATGGCTACACCTTC. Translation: CASSLDGEIYGYTF.

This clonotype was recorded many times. Written as DNA, the CDR3 is TGTGCCAGCAGCACCAACAGGGGGACTGGGGCCAACGTCCTGACTTTC. Protein: CASSTNRGTGANVLTF. The gene calls are TRBV7-9 and TRBJ2-6, with 8 bases matching TRBD1. V trimming: 5 bases; J trimming: 2 bases; junction bases outside the gene matches: 5. Germline V gives CDR1 SEHNR, CDR2 FQNEAQ (reference sequence). CDR3 size: 16 residues.

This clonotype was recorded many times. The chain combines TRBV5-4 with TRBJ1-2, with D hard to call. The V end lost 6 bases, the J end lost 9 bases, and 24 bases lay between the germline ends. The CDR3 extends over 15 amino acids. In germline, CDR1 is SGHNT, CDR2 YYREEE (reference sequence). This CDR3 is CASTYRPGGDRSYTF. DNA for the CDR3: TGTGCCAGCACCTACCGCCCGGGCGGGGATAGGAGCTACACCTTC.

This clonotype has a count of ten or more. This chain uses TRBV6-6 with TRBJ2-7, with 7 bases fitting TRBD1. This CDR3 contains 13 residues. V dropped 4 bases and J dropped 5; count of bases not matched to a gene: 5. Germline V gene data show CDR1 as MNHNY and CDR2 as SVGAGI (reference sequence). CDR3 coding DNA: TGTGCCAGCAGTTCAGGGGGTGTCGACGAGCAGTACTTC. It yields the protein CASSSGGVDEQYF.

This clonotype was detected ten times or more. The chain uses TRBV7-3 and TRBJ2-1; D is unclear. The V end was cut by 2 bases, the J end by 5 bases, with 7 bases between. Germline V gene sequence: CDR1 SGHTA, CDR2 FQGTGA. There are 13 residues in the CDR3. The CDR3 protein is CASSLSQDNEQFF. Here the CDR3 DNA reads TGTGCCAGCAGCTTATCCCAGGACAATGAGCAGTTCTTC.

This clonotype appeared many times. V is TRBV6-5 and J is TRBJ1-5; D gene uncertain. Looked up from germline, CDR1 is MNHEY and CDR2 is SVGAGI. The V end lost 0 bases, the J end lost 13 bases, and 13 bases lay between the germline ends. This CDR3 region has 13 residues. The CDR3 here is CASSYSSRGHQHF. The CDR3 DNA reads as TGTGCCAGCAGTTACTCGAGCCGGGGTCATCAGCATTTT.

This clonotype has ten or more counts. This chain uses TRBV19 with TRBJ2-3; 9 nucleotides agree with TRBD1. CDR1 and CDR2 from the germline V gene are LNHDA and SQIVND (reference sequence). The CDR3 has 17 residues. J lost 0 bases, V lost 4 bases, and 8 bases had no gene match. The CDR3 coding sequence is TGTGCCAGTAGTACCGGGACAGGGAGGGTGAGCACAGATACGCAGTATTTT. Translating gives CASSTGTGRVSTDTQYF.

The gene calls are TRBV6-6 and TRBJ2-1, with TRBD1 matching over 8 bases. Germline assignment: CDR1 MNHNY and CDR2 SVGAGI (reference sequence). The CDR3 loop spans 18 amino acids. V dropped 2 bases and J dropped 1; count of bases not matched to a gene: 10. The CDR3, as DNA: TGTGCCAGCAGTTACCCTTGGACAGGGCAAATGTCCTACAATGAGCAGTTCTTC. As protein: CASSYPWTGQMSYNEQFF.